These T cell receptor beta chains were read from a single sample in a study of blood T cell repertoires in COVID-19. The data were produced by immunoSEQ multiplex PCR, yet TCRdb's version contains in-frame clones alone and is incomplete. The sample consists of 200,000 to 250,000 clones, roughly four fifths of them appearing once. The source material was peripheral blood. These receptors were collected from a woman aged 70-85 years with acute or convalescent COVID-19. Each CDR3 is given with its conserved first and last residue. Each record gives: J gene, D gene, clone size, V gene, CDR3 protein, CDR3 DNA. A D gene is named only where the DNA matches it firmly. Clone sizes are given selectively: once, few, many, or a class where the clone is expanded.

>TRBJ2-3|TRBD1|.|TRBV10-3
CAISERDRGYTDTQYF
TGTGCCATCAGTGAACGGGACAGGGGATACACAGATACGCAGTATTTT
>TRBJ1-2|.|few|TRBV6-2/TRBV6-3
CASSYGRDNYGYTF
TGTGCCAGCAGTTACGGACGGGATAACTATGGCTACACCTTC
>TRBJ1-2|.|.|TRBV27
CASSLAKTGIYGYTF
TGTGCCAGCAGTTTAGCGAAGACAGGAATCTATGGCTACACCTTC
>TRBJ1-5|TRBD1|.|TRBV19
CASSIDKGADQPQHF
TGTGCCAGTAGTATAGATAAGGGGGCTGATCAGCCCCAGCATTTT
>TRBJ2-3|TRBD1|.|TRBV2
CASSAPRRTGGMTHTDTQYF
TGTGCCAGCAGTGCCCCGAGGAGGACAGGGGGCATGACGCACACAGATACGCAGTATTTT
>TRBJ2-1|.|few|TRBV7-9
CASQSGGAYNEQFF
TGTGCCAGCCAGTCGGGGGGCGCGTACAATGAGCAGTTCTTC
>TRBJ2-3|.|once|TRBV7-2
CASSLRGGGGSTDTQYF
TGTGCCAGCAGCTTAAGAGGGGGGGGCGGAAGCACAGATACGCAGTATTTT
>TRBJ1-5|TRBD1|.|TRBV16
CASSREQGKGQPQHF
TGTGCCAGCAGCCGCGAACAGGGGAAGGGGCAGCCCCAGCATTTT
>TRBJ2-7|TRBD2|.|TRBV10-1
CASSRAGLAEQYF
TGCGCCAGCAGTCGAGCGGGACTAGCGGAGCAGTACTTC
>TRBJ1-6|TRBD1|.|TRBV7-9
CASSIAGTGNSPLHF
TGTGCCAGCAGCATAGCCGGGACAGGAAATTCACCCCTCCACTTT
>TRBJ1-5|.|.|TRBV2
CASSDDGGRPQHF
TGTGCCAGCAGTGATGACGGGGGAAGGCCCCAGCATTTT
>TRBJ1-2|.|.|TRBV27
CASSLSRGSYGYTF
TGTGCCAGCAGTTTATCGCGGGGGAGCTATGGCTACACCTTC
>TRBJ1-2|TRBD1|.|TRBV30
CAWSPTGGDGYTF
TGTGCCTGGAGTCCAACAGGGGGGGACGGCTACACCTTC
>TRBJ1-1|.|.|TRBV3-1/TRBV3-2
CASSQVPGLNTEAFF
TGTGCCAGCAGCCAAGTACCGGGATTGAACACTGAAGCTTTCTTT
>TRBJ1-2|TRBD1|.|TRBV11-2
CASSLAGGNNYGYTF
TGTGCCAGCAGCTTAGCAGGGGGCAATAACTATGGCTACACCTTC
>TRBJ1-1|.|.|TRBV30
CAWSAQGRTEAFF
TGTGCCTGGAGTGCACAGGGACGTACTGAAGCTTTCTTT
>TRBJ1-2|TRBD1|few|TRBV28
CASSLGQGNYGYTF
TGTGCCAGCAGTTTAGGACAGGGGAACTATGGCTACACCTTC
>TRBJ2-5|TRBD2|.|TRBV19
CASSIVSSGALLQETQYF
TGTGCCAGTAGTATAGTTTCTAGCGGGGCCCTACTTCAAGAGACCCAGTACTTC
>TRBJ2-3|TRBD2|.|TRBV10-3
CAISVLAGSTDTQYF
TGTGCCATCAGCGTACTAGCGGGGAGCACAGATACGCAGTATTTT
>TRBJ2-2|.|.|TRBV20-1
CSASRQGNTGELFF
TGCAGTGCTAGTCGGCAGGGGAACACCGGGGAGCTGTTTTTT
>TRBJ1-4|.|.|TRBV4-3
CASSQEWGGVGKLFF
TGCGCCAGCAGCCAAGAATGGGGGGGAGTGGGAAAACTGTTTTTT
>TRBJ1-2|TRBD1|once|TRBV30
CAWSLTLGQGDGYTF
TGTGCCTGGAGTCTTACCCTGGGACAGGGGGATGGCTACACCTTC
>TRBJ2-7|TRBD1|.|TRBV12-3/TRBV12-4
CASSLAPGGEDF
TGTGCCAGCAGTTTAGCCCCAGGGGGCGAAGACTTC
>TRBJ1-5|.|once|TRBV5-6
CASSPWTVPGMEPQHF
TGTGCCAGCAGCCCCTGGACCGTCCCCGGGATGGAGCCCCAGCATTTT
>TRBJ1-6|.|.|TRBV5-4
CASSSGGGANSPLHF
TGTGCCAGCAGCTCTGGTGGGGGGGCCAATTCACCCCTCCACTTT
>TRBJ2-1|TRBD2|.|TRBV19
CASSIVGLAGGEQFF
TGTGCCAGTAGTATAGTAGGGCTAGCGGGGGGTGAGCAGTTCTTC
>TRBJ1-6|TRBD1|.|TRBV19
CASSIGRGRGNSPLHF
TGTGCCAGTAGTATTGGCAGGGGGCGCGGTAATTCACCCCTCCACTTT
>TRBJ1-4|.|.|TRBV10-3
CAISESGSLFEKLFF
TGTGCCATCAGTGAGTCGGGCAGCCTATTTGAAAAACTGTTTTTT
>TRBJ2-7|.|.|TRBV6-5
CASSYYSGYEQYF
TGTGCCAGCAGTTACTATTCCGGGTACGAGCAGTACTTC
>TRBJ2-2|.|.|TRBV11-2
CASNAFSGELFF
TGTGCCAGCAACGCGTTCTCAGGGGAGCTGTTTTTT
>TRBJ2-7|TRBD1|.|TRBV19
CASSSGQGIPYEQYF
TGTGCCAGTAGTTCGGGACAGGGGATCCCCTACGAGCAGTACTTC
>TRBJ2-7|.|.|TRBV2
CASSERGIHEQYF
TGTGCCAGCAGTGAAAGGGGGATCCACGAGCAGTACTTC
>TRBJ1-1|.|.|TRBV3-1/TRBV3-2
CASREVGGLNTEAFF
TGTGCCAGCAGGGAGGTCGGAGGGTTGAACACTGAAGCTTTCTTT
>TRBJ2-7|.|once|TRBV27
CASKKEQGLVSRYEQYF
TGTGCCAGCAAAAAGGAACAGGGTCTGGTTAGTAGGTACGAGCAGTACTTC
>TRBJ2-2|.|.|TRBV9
CASSVVTGLYTGELFF
TGTGCCAGCAGCGTAGTAACGGGGTTATACACCGGGGAGCTGTTTTTT
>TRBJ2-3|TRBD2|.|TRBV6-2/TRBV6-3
CASSRGLAATSDTQYF
TGTGCCAGCAGTCGCGGACTAGCGGCGACTTCAGATACGCAGTATTTT
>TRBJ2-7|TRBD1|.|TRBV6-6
CASSADRDSYEQYF
TGTGCCAGCAGTGCGGACAGGGACTCCTACGAGCAGTACTTC
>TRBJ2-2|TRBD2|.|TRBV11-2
CASSPSGLAGAGELFF
TGTGCCAGCAGCCCTTCCGGACTAGCGGGGGCCGGGGAGCTGTTTTTT
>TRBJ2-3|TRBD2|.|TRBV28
CASMAQRGRTDTQYF
TGTGCCAGCATGGCCCAGCGGGGGCGCACAGATACGCAGTATTTT
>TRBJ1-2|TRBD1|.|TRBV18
CASSQGTVYGYTF
TGTGCCAGCTCTCAAGGGACAGTCTATGGCTACACCTTC
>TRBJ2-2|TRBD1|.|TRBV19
CASSRQGATGELFF
TGTGCCAGTAGTCGACAGGGGGCCACCGGGGAGCTGTTTTTT
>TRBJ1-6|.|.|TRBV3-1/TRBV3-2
CASSPQGLNSPLHF
TGTGCCAGCAGCCCACAGGGCCTTAATTCACCCCTCCACTTT
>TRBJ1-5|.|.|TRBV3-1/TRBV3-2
CASATHNREPQHF
TGTGCCAGCGCCACCCATAACAGGGAGCCCCAGCATTTT
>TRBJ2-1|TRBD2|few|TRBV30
CAWSGLAGNEQFF
TGTGCCTGGAGTGGACTAGCCGGCAATGAGCAGTTCTTC
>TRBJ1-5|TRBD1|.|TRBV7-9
CASSRDRGQPQHF
TGTGCCAGCAGCCGTGACAGGGGACAGCCCCAGCATTTT
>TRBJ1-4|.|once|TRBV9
CASTVGVGATNEKLFF
TGTGCCAGCACCGTCGGGGTGGGTGCAACTAATGAAAAACTGTTTTTT
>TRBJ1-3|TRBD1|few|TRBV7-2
CASSFQGAGNTIYF
TGTGCCAGCAGCTTCCAGGGGGCTGGAAACACCATATATTTT
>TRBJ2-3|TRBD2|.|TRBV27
CASSLSGSGAFTDTQYF
TGTGCCAGCAGTTTATCGGGTAGCGGGGCGTTTACAGATACGCAGTATTTT
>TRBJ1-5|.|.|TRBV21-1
CASSKEPYPSGNQPQHF
TGTGCCAGCAGCAAAGAACCCTATCCTTCCGGCAATCAGCCCCAGCATTTT
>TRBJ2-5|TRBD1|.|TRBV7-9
CASSPRGPETQYF
TGTGCCAGCAGCCCCAGGGGGCCAGAGACCCAGTACTTC
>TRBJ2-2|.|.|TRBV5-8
CASNEGNTGELFF
TGTGCCAGCAACGAGGGGAACACCGGGGAGCTGTTTTTT
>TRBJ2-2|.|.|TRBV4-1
CASSQVRLLATNTGELFF
TGCGCCAGCAGCCAAGTTCGGTTACTCGCTACGAACACCGGGGAGCTGTTTTTT
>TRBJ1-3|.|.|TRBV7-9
CASSQHGEDTIYF
TGTGCCAGCAGCCAGCACGGGGAGGACACCATATATTTT
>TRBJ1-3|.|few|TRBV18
CASSGNTIYF
TGTGCCAGCTCCGGGAACACCATATATTTT
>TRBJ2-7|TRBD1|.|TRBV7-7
CASSLAPGTGHEQYF
TGTGCTAGCAGCTTAGCGCCCGGGACAGGACACGAGCAGTACTTC
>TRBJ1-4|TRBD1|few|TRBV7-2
CASSQSGTGGNEKLFF
TGTGCCAGCAGCCAATCCGGGACAGGGGGTAATGAAAAACTGTTTTTT
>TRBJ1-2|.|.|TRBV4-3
CASSQGQVQYGYTF
TGCGCCAGCAGCCAAGGACAGGTCCAATATGGCTACACCTTC
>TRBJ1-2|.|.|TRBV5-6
CASSLDQRDGYTF
TGTGCCAGCAGCTTGGACCAGCGGGATGGCTACACCTTC
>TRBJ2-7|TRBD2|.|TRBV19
CASGTSGGTYEQYF
TGTGCCAGTGGGACTAGCGGGGGCACCTACGAGCAGTACTTC
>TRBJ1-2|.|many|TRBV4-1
CASSQVSSPGTIYGYTF
TGCGCCAGCAGCCAAGTCAGTTCCCCCGGGACAATTTATGGCTACACCTTC